The clone carrying this T cell receptor (beta chain) has a handful of counts. Germline assignment: CDR1 MNHNS and CDR2 SASEGT. The V segment lost 8 bases and the J segment 5 bases; nucleotides outside the gene matches: 9. This CDR3 region has 14 residues. Researchers attached unique molecular identifiers to individual cDNA molecules. TCRdb passed the 5' RACE reads through MiXCR, listing each CDR3 protein once. The top ten hold over 3% of the sample, which has around 50,000 distinct CDR3 sequences, 9.5% to 15% seen once. This sample is drawn from a study of early T cells in non-severe SARS-CoV-2 infection.

V usage is TRBV6-1 and J usage is TRBJ2-1; TRBD1 matches at 7 bases. This clonotype originated in an adult who was a healthcare worker with PCR-confirmed SARS-CoV-2 infection or an uninfected control (not recorded which). Sequenced material: whole blood. In DNA form, the CDR3 reads TGTGCCAGCGAGGGGGCGGTGATAGACAATGAGCAGTTCTTC. Residues: CASEGAVIDNEQFF.